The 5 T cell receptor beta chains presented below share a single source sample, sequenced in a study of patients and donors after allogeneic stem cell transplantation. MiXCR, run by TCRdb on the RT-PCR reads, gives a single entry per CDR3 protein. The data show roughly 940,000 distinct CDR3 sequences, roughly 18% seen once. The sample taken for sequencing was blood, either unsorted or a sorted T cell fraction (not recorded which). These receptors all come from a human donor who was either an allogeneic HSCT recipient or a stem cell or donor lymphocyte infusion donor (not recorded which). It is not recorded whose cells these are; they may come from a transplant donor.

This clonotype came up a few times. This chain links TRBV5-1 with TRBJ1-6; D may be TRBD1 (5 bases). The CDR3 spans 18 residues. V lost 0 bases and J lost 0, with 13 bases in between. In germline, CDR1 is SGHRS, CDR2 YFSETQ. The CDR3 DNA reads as TGCGCCAGCAGCTTGGGGGGCAGCCGGAACTCCTATAATTCACCCCTCCACTTT. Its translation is CASSLGGSRNSYNSPLHF.

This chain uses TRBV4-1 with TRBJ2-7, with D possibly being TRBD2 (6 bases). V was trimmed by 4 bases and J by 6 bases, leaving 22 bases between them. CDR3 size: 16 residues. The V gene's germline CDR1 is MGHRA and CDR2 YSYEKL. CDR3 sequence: CASSLDSGFNRGEQYF. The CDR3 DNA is TGCGCCAGCAGCCTCGATAGCGGATTCAACCGTGGCGAGCAGTACTTC.

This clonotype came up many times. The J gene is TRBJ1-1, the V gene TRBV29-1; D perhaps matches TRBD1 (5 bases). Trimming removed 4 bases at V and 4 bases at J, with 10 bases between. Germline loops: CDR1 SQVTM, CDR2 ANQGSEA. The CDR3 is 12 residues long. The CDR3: CSVVGGGTEAFF. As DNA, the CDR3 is TGCAGCGTTGTTGGGGGGGGCACTGAAGCTTTCTTT.

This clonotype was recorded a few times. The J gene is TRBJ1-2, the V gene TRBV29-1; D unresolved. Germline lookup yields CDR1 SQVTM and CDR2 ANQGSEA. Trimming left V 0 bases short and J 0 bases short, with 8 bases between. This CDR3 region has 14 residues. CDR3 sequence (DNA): TGCAGCGTTGAAGATGGGCAGGCTAACTATGGCTACACCTTC. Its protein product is CSVEDGQANYGYTF. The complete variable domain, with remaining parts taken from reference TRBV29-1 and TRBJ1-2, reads SAVISQKPSRDICQRGTSLTIQCQVDSQVTMMFWYRQQPGQSLTLIATANQGSEATYESGFVIDKFPISRPNLTFSTLTVSNMSPEDSSIYLCSVEDGQANYGYTFGSGTRLTVV.

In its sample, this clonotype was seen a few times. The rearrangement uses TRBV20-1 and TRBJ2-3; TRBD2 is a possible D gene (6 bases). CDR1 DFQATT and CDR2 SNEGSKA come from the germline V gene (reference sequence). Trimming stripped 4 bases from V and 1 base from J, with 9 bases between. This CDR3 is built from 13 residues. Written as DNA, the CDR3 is TGCAGTGCTACGGGAGACCGCACAGATACGCAGTATTTT. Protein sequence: CSATGDRTDTQYF.